This record looks at one T cell receptor beta chain sequence and its context. Its antigen remains unknown. Blood draws occurred at baseline, cycle 4 day 1, and cycle 7 day 1. Trimming removed 4 bases at V and 12 bases at J, with 13 bases between. CDR3 length equals 12 residues. The germline V gene encodes CDR1 MNHNY and CDR2 SVGAGI (reference sequence). The repertoire was sequenced with immunoSEQ multiplex PCR; TCRdb's copy has only in-frame clones and lacks some. The table records about 73,000 clones, 80% to 90% of them present only once. This sample stems from a study of OX40 agonist ivuxolimab in advanced cancers. In the study overall: With ivuxolimab, an agonistic anti-OX40 (CD134) antibody, patients were treated. General study points: Doses of 0.1 to 3.0 mg/kg were accompanied by clonal expansion of CD4+ and CD8+ blood T cells by week 6. Certain nonresponding patients likewise had low normalized T-cell clonal expansion.

The sample was CD4+ or CD8+ T cells sorted from blood, taken in a trial of the OX40 agonist ivuxolimab. The clonotype was recovered from an adult with an advanced solid tumor such as melanoma, head and neck, liver or kidney cancer. The V gene is TRBV6-6, the J gene TRBJ2-4, with D unclear. This chain's CDR3 is CASSSSLRAQYF. CDR3 DNA: TGTGCCAGCAGTTCTTCTCTACGCGCTCAGTACTTC.